This is a list of T cell receptor beta chains from one sample in a study of T-cell memory formation after mild COVID-19. TCRdb re-called the 5' RACE reads with MiXCR, one entry per CDR3 protein. Among about 88,000 distinct CDR3 sequences listed, roughly 23% were seen once. Sequenced input: PBMCs or a T cell subset sorted from them (not recorded which). Receptor source: a man younger than 35 who had mild COVID-19 (a few samples of this study predate the infection). Cell type and time point are not known. Each CDR3 is given with its conserved first and last residue. A D gene is named only where the DNA matches it firmly. Not all rows give a size; the values are once, few, many and, for expanded clones, a class.

TRBJ1-2 | few | . | TRBV24-1 | TGTGCCACCAGTGAATCCGACAGTGAGGACTACACCTTC | CATSESDSEDYTF
TRBJ1-2 | many | TRBD1 | TRBV20-1 | TGCAGTGCTAGTGCCGGACAGGGGGCGGATGGCTACACCTTC | CSASAGQGADGYTF
TRBJ1-1 | . | TRBD1 | TRBV5-1 | TGCGCCAGCAGCTTGGGGGGCAGGGGGAACGCTGAAGCTTTCTTT | CASSLGGRGNAEAFF
TRBJ2-2 | . | . | TRBV29-1 | TGCAGCGGCCTTGTCACCGGGGAGCTGTTTTTT | CSGLVTGELFF
TRBJ1-1 | . | . | TRBV12-3/TRBV12-4 | TGTGCCAGCAGTTTCGGTGCAGGGGAAGCTTTCTTT | CASSFGAGEAFF
TRBJ2-1 | . | . | TRBV11-2 | TGTGCCAGCAGCCAGGGACGAAGCGTTCTGGGCCCCGATGAGCAGTTCTTC | CASSQGRSVLGPDEQFF
TRBJ2-7 | few | . | TRBV4-1 | TGCGCCAGCAGCCAGGGACCCACAGGGCTCGAGCAGTACTTC | CASSQGPTGLEQYF
TRBJ2-6 | . | . | TRBV9 | TGTGCCAGCAGACGAACAGATAGCTCTGGGGCCAACGTCCTGACTTTC | CASRRTDSSGANVLTF
TRBJ2-3 | . | TRBD1 | TRBV6-2/TRBV6-3 | TGTGCCAGCAGTAGACAGGGAGCGGATACGCAGTATTTT | CASSRQGADTQYF
TRBJ2-7 | . | . | TRBV14 | TGTGCCAGCAGCCAAGTAAGAATCGACGAGCAGTACTTC | CASSQVRIDEQYF
TRBJ2-1 | few | TRBD2 | TRBV29-1 | TGCAGCGTTGATCTACTAGCGAGAAATGAGCAGTTCTTC | CSVDLLARNEQFF
TRBJ2-5 | . | . | TRBV10-3 | TGTGCCATCAGTGGGGGGGGCAGGTTCGAGACCCAGTACTTC | CAISGGGRFETQYF
TRBJ1-1 | many | TRBD1 | TRBV11-1 | TGTGCCAGCAGCCGACAGGGGGGCGCTGAAGCTTTCTTT | CASSRQGGAEAFF
TRBJ2-7 | . | TRBD1 | TRBV5-1 | TGCGCCAGCAGCTTGACCGACAGGGGATCCTACGAGCAGTACTTC | CASSLTDRGSYEQYF
TRBJ2-3 | few | . | TRBV15 | TGTGCCACCAGCGTGGGTGGGTCTTCGGATACGCAGTATTTT | CATSVGGSSDTQYF
TRBJ1-2 | . | . | TRBV9 | TGTGCCAGCAGCGTAGGTGACGGAGATGGCTACACCTTC | CASSVGDGDGYTF
TRBJ2-7 | . | . | TRBV4-3 | TGCGCCAGCAGCCAAGATAACGGGGTCAACGAGCAGTACTTC | CASSQDNGVNEQYF
TRBJ2-3 | few | TRBD2 | TRBV4-2 | TGTGCCAGCAGCCAAGAACCGGGACTAGCGGGAACTAGCACAGATACGCAGTATTTT | CASSQEPGLAGTSTDTQYF
TRBJ1-2 | . | TRBD1 | TRBV9 | TGTGCCAGCAGCCCCCCCTGGACAGGAAACTATGGCTACACCTTC | CASSPPWTGNYGYTF
TRBJ2-3 | . | . | TRBV5-6 | TGTGCCAGCAGCCCCAAGGGGCTCAGCACAGATACGCAGTATTTT | CASSPKGLSTDTQYF
TRBJ2-1 | few | TRBD2 | TRBV28 | TGTGCCAGCAGCTATTACGGACTAGCGGGGGGGGCTGAGCAGTTCTTC | CASSYYGLAGGAEQFF
TRBJ1-2 | many | TRBD1 | TRBV29-1 | TGCAGCGTTTACCCTCTAGGACAGGGGTATGGCTACACCTTC | CSVYPLGQGYGYTF
TRBJ1-3 | . | . | TRBV4-3 | TGCGCCAGCAGCCAGGGAGGGGGGTCTGGAAACACCATATATTTT | CASSQGGGSGNTIYF